This T cell receptor (beta chain) was identified in a study of identifying expanded T cells in peripheral blood. Study-wide results and caveats: Clone count variance between roughly 2-week samples rose with total template count. Technical replicates showed about 1.2 changed clones; approximately two weeks around 15; four weeks 19.

Collection occurred without any documented infections or immune events in donors. Measured with immunoSEQ multiplex PCR; TCRdb has only the in-frame clones, and not every one. This sample yields 70,000 to 100,000 clones, of which approximately 84% are seen a single time; around 5.6% belongs to the top ten. Deletions cut 3 bases from V and 4 bases from J, with 13 bases between. The germline CDR1 and CDR2 sequences are SGHDT and YYEEEE. The CDR3 runs to 14 residues. With respect to this clone: Its antigen is currently unknown.

The rearrangement uses TRBV5-6 and TRBJ1-2; D is undetermined. The receptor comes from a person aged 18 to 75 in good health. Sequenced material: blood. The CDR3 reads CASSWGYGSYGYTF. The CDR3 DNA sequence: TGTGCCAGCAGCTGGGGTTATGGATCCTATGGCTACACCTTC.